The rows below give T cell receptor beta chains drawn from one sample of a study of HIV-infected children after antiretroviral therapy interruption. TCRdb re-analysed the 3' RACE reads in MiXCR, keeping a single row per CDR3 protein. Found here are about 15,000 distinct CDR3 sequences, about 3.7% of them singletons; the top ten hold 5% to 5.5%. The sequencing used CD45RA+ CD4+ T cells from PBMCs, collected from a donor given antiretroviral therapy, either interrupted or continuous. These receptors all come from a child aged 2 to 17 with HIV. The conserved cysteine and the conserved F or W are not part of the CDR3 here. The order of the fields is J gene, V gene, CDR3 protein.

TRBJ1-2 | TRBV19 | SSVTISYGYT
TRBJ1-2 | TRBV28 | ASSFLDGYT
TRBJ2-1 | TRBV12-3/TRBV12-4 | ASSPGQGYNEQF
TRBJ1-1 | TRBV2 | ASSVDLQGTEAF
TRBJ2-7 | TRBV6-6 | ASREGTSYEQY
TRBJ2-7 | TRBV5-1 | ASSPDREQY
TRBJ2-5 | TRBV10-1 | ASSDRGQETQY
TRBJ2-3 | TRBV12-3/TRBV12-4 | ASRLPGPRTDTQY
TRBJ2-1 | TRBV14 | ASSPGGPGNEQF
TRBJ2-1 | TRBV5-4 | ASTLGQGQGEQF
TRBJ1-3 | TRBV12-3/TRBV12-4 | ASSLVLGGNTIY
TRBJ2-7 | TRBV28 | ASSALSGRADEQY
TRBJ2-1 | TRBV5-3 | ARSLSLAGAFSYNEQF
TRBJ1-1 | TRBV5-1 | ASSFGQAGKEAF
TRBJ1-1 | TRBV12-3/TRBV12-4 | ASSVQGARTEAF
TRBJ1-1 | TRBV29-1 | SAQMGGVTF
TRBJ2-5 | TRBV28 | ASSFPSHLRGETQY
TRBJ2-7 | TRBV7-9 | ASSLGTGAYEQY
TRBJ2-7 | TRBV6-2/TRBV6-3 | ASSYDPRYEQY
TRBJ1-4 | TRBV20-1 | SARGGHGNEKLF
TRBJ2-7 | TRBV2 | ASSIGQFYEQY
TRBJ1-1 | TRBV18 | ASSPGPNTEAF
TRBJ1-5 | TRBV6-1 | ASIMTAHSNQPQH
TRBJ2-1 | TRBV18 | ASSPPSPGPNEQF
TRBJ1-1 | TRBV30 | AWSVIGYEAF
TRBJ1-4 | TRBV28 | ATVQDEKLF
TRBJ2-7 | TRBV6-2/TRBV6-3 | ASSWGQTSYEQY
TRBJ2-7 | TRBV29-1 | SVEEQGAREQY
TRBJ1-2 | TRBV27 | ASSYSQFRGADGYT
TRBJ1-3 | TRBV5-1 | ASSLETGVVNTIY
TRBJ1-1 | TRBV12-3/TRBV12-4 | ASSRPGRNTEAF
TRBJ1-1 | TRBV7-3 | ASSLTGTSVTEAF
TRBJ2-7 | TRBV11-3 | ASSLADYEQY